Following are 6 T cell receptor beta chains from one sample sequenced in a study of CD8 T cells in Susac syndrome. An input of about 0.45 to 1 ug of RNA was subjected to reverse transcription using random hexamers. TCRdb passed the immunoSEQ multiplex PCR reads through MiXCR, listing each CDR3 protein once. The repertoire holds about 150,000 distinct CDR3 sequences, with about 91% as singletons. Sequencing was done on a sample of CD4+ T cells from PBMCs. These receptors all stem from a human donor in good health.

This rearrangement joins TRBV29-1 to TRBJ2-5; D is perhaps TRBD1 (6 bases). Germline CDR1 is SQVTM and CDR2 is ANQGSEA. V lost 6 bases and J 3 bases, leaving 11 bases between the germline ends. The CDR3 loop spans 12 amino acids. DNA of the CDR3: TGCAGCGTGGGGGCGGCAGAAGAGACCCAGTACTTC. It encodes CSVGAAEETQYF.

The sample holds one count of this clonotype. The chain employs TRBV10-3 and TRBJ2-7, with TRBD1 matching over 9 bases. The germline V gene encodes CDR1 ENHRY and CDR2 SYGVKD. This CDR3 has 14 residues. Losses at the gene ends were 10 bases for V and 3 bases for J; bases not matched to a gene: 10. CDR3 nucleotide sequence: TGTGCCACAGGACAGGGGTCAACTGTCTACGAGCAGTACTTC. It is translated as CATGQGSTVYEQYF.

The chain links TRBV7-9 to TRBJ2-5; TRBD1 is a possible D gene (6 bases). Trimming shortened V by 3 bases and J by 2 bases, and 7 bases separated the two germline ends. The CDR3 length is 13 residues. Germline CDR1 reads SEHNR; CDR2 reads FQNEAQ (reference sequence). CDR3 in amino acids: CASSFGQQETQYF. CDR3 nucleotides: TGTGCCAGCAGCTTTGGACAGCAAGAGACCCAGTACTTC. Full variable domain (outside the CDR3, taken from reference TRBV7-9 and TRBJ2-5): DTGVSQNPRHKITKRGQNVTFRCDPISEHNRLYWYRQTLGQGPEFLTYFQNEAQLEKSRLLSDRFSAERPKGSFSTLEIQRTEQGDSAMYLCASSFGQQETQYFGPGTRLLVL.

CDR3 amino acids: CATSPNSADTQYF. Here the CDR3 DNA reads TGTGCCACTTCTCCCAATAGCGCAGATACGCAGTATTTT. The chain recombines TRBV7-9 with TRBJ2-3; TRBD2 might be the D (5 bases). V lost 10 bases, J lost 4 bases, and 15 bases lay in between. The CDR3 has 13 amino acids. In germline, CDR1 is SEHNR, CDR2 FQNEAQ (reference sequence). Filled out from reference TRBV7-9 and TRBJ2-3, the complete variable domain reads DTGVSQNPRHKITKRGQNVTFRCDPISEHNRLYWYRQTLGQGPEFLTYFQNEAQLEKSRLLSDRFSAERPKGSFSTLEIQRTEQGDSAMYLCATSPNSADTQYFGPGTRLTVL.

V gene TRBV6-2 or TRBV6-3 combines with J gene TRBJ2-5; D not resolved. This CDR3 comprises 12 residues. The germline CDR1 and CDR2 sequences are MNHEY and SVGEGT. The V gene lost 8 bases and the J gene lost 1 base, with 8 bases spanning the gap. CDR3 coding DNA: TGTGCCAGCGGCGGTACCCAAGAGACCCAGTACTTC. As protein: CASGGTQETQYF.

V and J are TRBV18 and TRBJ2-7, with TRBD2 identical over 7 bases. Germline loops: CDR1 KGHSH, CDR2 LQKENI. V trimming: 2 bases; J trimming: 7 bases; junction bases outside the gene matches: 8. The CDR3 spans 14 residues. CDR3 nucleotides: TGTGCCAGCTCACCAGAAGGGACTACAAGGGAGCAGTACTTC. The encoded protein is CASSPEGTTREQYF.